This T cell receptor beta chain derives from a study of blood T cell repertoires in COVID-19. About the study: Acute and convalescent COVID-19 samples came from the United States, Italy and Spain. Sample material is recorded as cDNA or gDNA derived from T cells, B-cell-depleted T cells, or PBMCs.

This CDR3 is 16 amino acids long. V lost 0 bases and J lost 0, with 10 bases in between. Germline CDR1 reads SGHRS; CDR2 reads YFSETQ. In the authors' methods: Scientists estimated how many nucleated cells there were by amplifying reference gene primers. This table comes from immunoSEQ multiplex PCR, and its TCRdb copy is limited to in-frame clones, with some not included. The D gene and trimming were derived from the DNA, and the V and J assignments and clone size from that table. The repertoire consists of tens of thousands of clones, with just over 85% occurring once and the leading ten covering 20% to 25%. The sample holds one count of this clone.

The sequence came from a woman older than 75 in a cohort sampled during active or convalescent COVID-19. Sequencing input: peripheral blood. The chain joins TRBV5-1 to TRBJ2-1; D gene ambiguous. CDR3 sequence reads: CASSLGGTPSYNEQFF. CDR3 in DNA: TGCGCCAGCAGCTTGGGCGGTACCCCCTCCTACAATGAGCAGTTCTTC.